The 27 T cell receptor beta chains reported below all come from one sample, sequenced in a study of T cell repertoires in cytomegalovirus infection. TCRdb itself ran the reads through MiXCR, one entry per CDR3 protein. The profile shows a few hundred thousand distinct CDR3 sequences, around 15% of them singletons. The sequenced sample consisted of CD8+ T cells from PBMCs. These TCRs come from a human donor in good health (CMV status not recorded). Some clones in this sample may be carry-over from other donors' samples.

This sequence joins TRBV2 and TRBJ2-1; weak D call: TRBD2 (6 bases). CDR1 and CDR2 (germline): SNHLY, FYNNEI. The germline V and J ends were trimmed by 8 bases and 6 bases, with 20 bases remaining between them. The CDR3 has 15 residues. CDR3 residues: CASGGSLALLNEQFF. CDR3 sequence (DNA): TGTGCCAGCGGTGGCAGTCTAGCGCTACTCAATGAGCAGTTCTTC.

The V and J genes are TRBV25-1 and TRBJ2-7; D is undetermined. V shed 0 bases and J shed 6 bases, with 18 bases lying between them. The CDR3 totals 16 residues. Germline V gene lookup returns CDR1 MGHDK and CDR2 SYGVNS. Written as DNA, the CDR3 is TGTGCCAGCAGTGAATATTTTACGCGCTCGCTGCCCGAGCAGTACTTC. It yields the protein CASSEYFTRSLPEQYF.

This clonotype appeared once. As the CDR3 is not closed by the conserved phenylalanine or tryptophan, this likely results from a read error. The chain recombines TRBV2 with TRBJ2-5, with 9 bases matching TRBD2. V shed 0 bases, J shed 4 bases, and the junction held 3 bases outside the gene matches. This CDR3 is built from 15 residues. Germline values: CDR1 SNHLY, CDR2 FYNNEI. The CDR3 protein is CASSEAPSGVETQYL. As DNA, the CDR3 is TGTGCCAGCAGTGAAGCGCCTAGCGGGGTAGAGACCCAGTACTTA.

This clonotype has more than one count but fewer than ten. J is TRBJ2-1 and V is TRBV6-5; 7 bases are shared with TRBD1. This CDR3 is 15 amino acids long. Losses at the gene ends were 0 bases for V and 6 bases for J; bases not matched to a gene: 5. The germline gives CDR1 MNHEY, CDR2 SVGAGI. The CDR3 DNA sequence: TGTGCCAGCAGTTACTCTGGGACAGAAACCAATGAGCAGTTCTTC. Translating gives CASSYSGTETNEQFF.

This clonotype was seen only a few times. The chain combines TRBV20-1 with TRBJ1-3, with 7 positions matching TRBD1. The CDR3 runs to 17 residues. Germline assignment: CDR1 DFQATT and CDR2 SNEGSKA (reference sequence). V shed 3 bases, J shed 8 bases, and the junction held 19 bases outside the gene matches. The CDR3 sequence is CSARKGAGTATVDTIYF. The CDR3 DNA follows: TGCAGTGCTAGGAAGGGTGCCGGGACAGCCACGGTTGACACCATATATTTT.

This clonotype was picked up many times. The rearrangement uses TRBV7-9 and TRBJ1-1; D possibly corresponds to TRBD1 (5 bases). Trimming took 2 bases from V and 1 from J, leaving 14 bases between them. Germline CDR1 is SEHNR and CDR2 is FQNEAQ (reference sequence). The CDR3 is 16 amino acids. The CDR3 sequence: CASSLTQGAANTEAFF. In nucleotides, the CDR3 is TGTGCCAGCAGCTTAACTCAGGGAGCCGCGAACACTGAAGCTTTCTTT.

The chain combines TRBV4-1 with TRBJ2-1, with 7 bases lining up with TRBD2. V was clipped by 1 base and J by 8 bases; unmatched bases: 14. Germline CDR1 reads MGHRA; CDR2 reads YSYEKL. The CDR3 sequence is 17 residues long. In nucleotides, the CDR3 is TGCGCCAGCAGCCAAGGTTACCGGGACCCGGCGGGGGATGAGCAGTTCTTC. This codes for CASSQGYRDPAGDEQFF.

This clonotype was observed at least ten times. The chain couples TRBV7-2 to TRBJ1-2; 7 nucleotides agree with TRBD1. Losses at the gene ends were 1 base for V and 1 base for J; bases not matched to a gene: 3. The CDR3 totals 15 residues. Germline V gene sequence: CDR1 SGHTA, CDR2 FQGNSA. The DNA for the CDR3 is TGTGCCAGCAGCTTAGATGGGACAGATAACTATGGCTACACCTTC. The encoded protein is CASSLDGTDNYGYTF. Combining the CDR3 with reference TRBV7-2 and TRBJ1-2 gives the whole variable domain GAGVSQSPSNKVTEKGKDVELRCDPISGHTALYWYRQSLGQGLEFLIYFQGNSAPDKSGLPSDRFSAERTGGSVSTLTIQRTQQEDSAVYLCASSLDGTDNYGYTFGSGTRLTVV.

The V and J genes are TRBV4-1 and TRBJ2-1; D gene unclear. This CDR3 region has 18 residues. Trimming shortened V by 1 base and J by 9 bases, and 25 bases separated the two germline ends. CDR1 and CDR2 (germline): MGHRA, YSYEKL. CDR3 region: CASSQVKNLVMGSSEQFF. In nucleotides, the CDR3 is TGCGCCAGCAGCCAAGTCAAAAATCTGGTGATGGGGTCGAGTGAGCAGTTCTTC.

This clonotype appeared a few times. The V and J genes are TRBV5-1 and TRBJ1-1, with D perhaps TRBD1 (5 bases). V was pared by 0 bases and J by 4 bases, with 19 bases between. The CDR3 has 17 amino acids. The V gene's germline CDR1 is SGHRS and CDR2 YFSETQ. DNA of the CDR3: TGCGCCAGCAGCTTGGTCATGGGTCCAGCAGGGAGCACTGAAGCTTTCTTT. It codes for CASSLVMGPAGSTEAFF. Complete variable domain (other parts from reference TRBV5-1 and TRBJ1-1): KAGVTQTPRYLIKTRGQQVTLSCSPISGHRSVSWYQQTPGQGLQFLFEYFSETQRNKGNFPGRFSGRQFSNSRSEMNVSTLELGDSALYLCASSLVMGPAGSTEAFFGQGTRLTVV.

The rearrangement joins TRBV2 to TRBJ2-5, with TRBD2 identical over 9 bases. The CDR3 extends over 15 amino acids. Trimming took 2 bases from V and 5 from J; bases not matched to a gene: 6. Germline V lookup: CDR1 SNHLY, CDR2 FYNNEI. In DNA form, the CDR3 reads TGTGCCAGCAGTGAAATCCTAGCGGGGTACGAGACCCAGTACTTC. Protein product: CASSEILAGYETQYF.

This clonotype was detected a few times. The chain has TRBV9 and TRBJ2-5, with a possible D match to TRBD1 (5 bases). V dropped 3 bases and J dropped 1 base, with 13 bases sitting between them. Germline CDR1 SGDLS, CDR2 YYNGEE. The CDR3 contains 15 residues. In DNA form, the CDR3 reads TGTGCCAGCAGCGGGCCGACAGCCACCCAAGAGACCCAGTACTTC. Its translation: CASSGPTATQETQYF.

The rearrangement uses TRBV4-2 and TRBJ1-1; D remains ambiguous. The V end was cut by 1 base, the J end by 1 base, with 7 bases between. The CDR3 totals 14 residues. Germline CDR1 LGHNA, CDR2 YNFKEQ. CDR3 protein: CASSQVGWNTEAFF. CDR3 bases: TGTGCCAGCAGCCAAGTGGGCTGGAACACTGAAGCTTTCTTT.

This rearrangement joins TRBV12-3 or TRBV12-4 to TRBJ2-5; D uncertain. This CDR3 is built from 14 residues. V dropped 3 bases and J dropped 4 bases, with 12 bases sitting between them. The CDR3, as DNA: TGTGCCAGCAGTTTCCCTCCCGCAGTAGAGACCCAGTACTTC. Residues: CASSFPPAVETQYF.

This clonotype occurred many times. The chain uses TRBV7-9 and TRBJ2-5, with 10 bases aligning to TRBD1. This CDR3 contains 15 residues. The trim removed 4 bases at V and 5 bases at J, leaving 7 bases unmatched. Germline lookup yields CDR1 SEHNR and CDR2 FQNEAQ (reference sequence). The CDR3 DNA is TGTGCCAGCAGCTCCGGGACAGGGGTCTCGGAGACCCAGTACTTC. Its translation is CASSSGTGVSETQYF.

This CDR3 is CASYRGPYEQYF. CDR3 coding DNA: TGTGCCAGCTACAGGGGGCCCTACGAGCAGTACTTC. The rearrangement uses TRBV2 and TRBJ2-7; the match to TRBD1 covers 9 bases. V lost 8 bases and J lost 2; bases outside the gene matches: 1. The CDR3 spans 12 residues. CDR1 is SNHLY and CDR2 is FYNNEI in the germline V gene.

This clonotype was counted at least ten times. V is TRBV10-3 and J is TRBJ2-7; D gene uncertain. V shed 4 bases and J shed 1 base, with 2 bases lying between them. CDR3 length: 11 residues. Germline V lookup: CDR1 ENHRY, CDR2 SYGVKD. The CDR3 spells CAISGSYEQYF. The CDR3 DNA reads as TGTGCCATCAGTGGTTCCTACGAGCAGTACTTC.

In DNA, the CDR3 is TGTGCCAGCAGTTACCGAGGGACAGGTCCCTACGAGCAGTACTTC. The encoded protein is CASSYRGTGPYEQYF. V is TRBV6-2 or TRBV6-3 and J is TRBJ2-7; TRBD1 agrees at 8 bases. The germline gives CDR1 MNHEY, CDR2 SVGEGT. The CDR3 has 15 residues. V lost 2 bases and J lost 2; bases outside the gene matches: 5.

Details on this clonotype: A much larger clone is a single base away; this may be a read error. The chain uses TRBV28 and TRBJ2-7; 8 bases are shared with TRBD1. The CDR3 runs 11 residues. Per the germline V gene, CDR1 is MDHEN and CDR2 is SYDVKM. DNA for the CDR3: TGTGTCAGCAGATACGGGACAGGGCAGTACTTC. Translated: CVSRYGTGQYF.

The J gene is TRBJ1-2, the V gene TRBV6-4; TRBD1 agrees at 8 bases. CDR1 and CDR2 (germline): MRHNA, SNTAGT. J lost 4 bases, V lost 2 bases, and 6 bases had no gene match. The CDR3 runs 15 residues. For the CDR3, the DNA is TGTGCCAGCAGTGACGACAGGGGCGCAAGCTATGGCTACACCTTC. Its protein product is CASSDDRGASYGYTF.

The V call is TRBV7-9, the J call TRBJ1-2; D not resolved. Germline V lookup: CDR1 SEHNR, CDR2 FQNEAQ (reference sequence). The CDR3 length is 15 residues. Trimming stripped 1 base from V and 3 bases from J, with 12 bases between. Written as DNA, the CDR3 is TGTGCCAGCAGCTTAGATGCTGGGCTCCACTATGGCTACACCTTC. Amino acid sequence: CASSLDAGLHYGYTF.

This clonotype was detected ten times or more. Here the CDR3 reads CASSLSGPTGELFF. The CDR3, as DNA: TGTGCCAGCAGCTTATCAGGTCCTACCGGGGAGCTGTTTTTT. The chain employs TRBV7-2 and TRBJ2-2, with D hard to call. This CDR3 spans 14 amino acids. V gave up 2 bases and J gave up 5 bases, with 9 bases separating them. CDR1 SGHTA and CDR2 FQGNSA come from the germline V gene.

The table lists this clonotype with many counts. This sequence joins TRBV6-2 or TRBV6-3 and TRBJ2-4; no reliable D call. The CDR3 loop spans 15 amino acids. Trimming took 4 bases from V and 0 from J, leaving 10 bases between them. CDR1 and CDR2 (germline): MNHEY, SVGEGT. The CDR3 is CASSSVYTAKNIQYF. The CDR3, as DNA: TGTGCCAGCAGTTCGGTGTATACAGCCAAAAACATTCAGTACTTC.

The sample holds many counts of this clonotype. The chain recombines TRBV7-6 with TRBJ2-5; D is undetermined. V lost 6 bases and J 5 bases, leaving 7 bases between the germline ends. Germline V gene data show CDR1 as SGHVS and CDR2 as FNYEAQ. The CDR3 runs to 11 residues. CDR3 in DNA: TGTGCCAGCAGGGTTGGGGAGACCCAGTACTTC. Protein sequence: CASRVGETQYF.

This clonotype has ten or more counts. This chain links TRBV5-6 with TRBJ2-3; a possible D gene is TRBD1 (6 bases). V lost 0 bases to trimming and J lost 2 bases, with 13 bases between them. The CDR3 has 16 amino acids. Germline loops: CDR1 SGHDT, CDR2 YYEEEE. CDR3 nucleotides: TGTGCCAGCAGCTTGGGGGCAGGGGTGAACACAGATACGCAGTATTTT. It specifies CASSLGAGVNTDTQYF.

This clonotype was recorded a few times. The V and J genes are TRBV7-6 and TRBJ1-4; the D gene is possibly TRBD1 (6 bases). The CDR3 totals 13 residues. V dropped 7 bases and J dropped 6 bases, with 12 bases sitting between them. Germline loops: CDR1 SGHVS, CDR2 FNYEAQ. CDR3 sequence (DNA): TGTGCCAGCACTTTGCAGGGGCATGAAAAACTGTTTTTT. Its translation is CASTLQGHEKLFF.

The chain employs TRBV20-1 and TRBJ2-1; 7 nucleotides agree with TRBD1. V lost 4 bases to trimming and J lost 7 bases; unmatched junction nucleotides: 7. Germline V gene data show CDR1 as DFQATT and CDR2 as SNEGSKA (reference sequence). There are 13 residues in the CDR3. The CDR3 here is CSATQDRKNEQFF. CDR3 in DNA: TGCAGTGCTACCCAGGACAGGAAAAATGAGCAGTTCTTC.